This TCR beta chain was observed in a study of blood T cell repertoires in COVID-19. The CDR3 has 12 residues. V lost 5 bases to trimming and J lost 7 bases, with 11 bases between them. Per the study methods: For nucleated cells, counts were estimated from reference gene primer amplification. The protocol was immunoSEQ multiplex PCR, while the TCRdb copy is restricted to in-frame clones and leaves out a portion. V and J calls and clone size come straight from that table; D and trimming were deduced from the DNA. The sample carries 100,000 to 150,000 clones, over 75% recorded once. Material: peripheral blood. The TCR originated in a woman older than 75 with acute or convalescent COVID-19. The chain combines TRBV12-3 or TRBV12-4 with TRBJ1-2; the D gene is possibly TRBD1 (5 bases). Here the CDR3 DNA reads TGTGCCAGCAGTCCGGCAGGGTTTGGCTACACCTTC. Translating it yields CASSPAGFGYTF.